This T cell receptor (beta chain) was recovered during a study of cytomegalovirus exposure and HLA in healthy donors. Study outcomes and limitations: For presence/absence analyses, sequencing depth was assumed to be roughly uniform across donors.

The PCR ran on 60 Vbeta and 13 Jbeta primers. The table came from immunoSEQ multiplex PCR; TCRdb's copy has only in-frame clones and leaves some out. The sample yields more than 150,000 clones, 82% seen once. A remark on this clone: Its antigen is unknown.

Trimming cost V 5 bases and J 2 bases; bases outside gene matches: 6. The CDR3 runs 15 residues. Germline CDR1 reads SNHLY; CDR2 reads FYNNEI. This receptor was obtained from a man aged 40-50 years in good health and CMV-seronegative. The chain uses TRBV2 and TRBJ2-1; TRBD2 matches 7 bases. Specimen: PBMCs. This chain's CDR3 is CASSSGEGTYNEQFF. CDR3 DNA sequence: TGTGCCAGCAGTTCTGGGGAGGGTACCTACAATGAGCAGTTCTTC.